These T cell receptor beta chains were read from a single sample in a study of cytomegalovirus exposure and HLA in healthy donors. Sequenced by immunoSEQ multiplex PCR; TCRdb stores in-frame clones only, minus some. Found here are 80,000 or so clones, about 60% of them singletons; the top ten hold 5.7%. The material sequenced was PBMCs. These receptors originate from a man aged 25 to 40 in good health and CMV-seropositive. CDR3s include the opening cysteine and the closing phenylalanine or tryptophan. Fields, in order: clone size, V gene, D gene, J gene, CDR3 DNA, CDR3 protein. A D gene is named only where the DNA matches it firmly. For some rows the clone size is stated as once, few or many, or as a class when expanded; others skip it.

size: NA; V: TRBV29-1; D: NA; J: TRBJ2-2; DNA: TGCAGCGTGAGGGACACACCAAACACCGGGGAGCTGTTTTTT; CDR3: CSVRDTPNTGELFF
size: NA; V: TRBV9; D: NA; J: TRBJ2-6; DNA: TGTGCCAGCAGCGTAGTAGCTATCAACTCTGGGGCCAACGTCCTGACTTTC; CDR3: CASSVVAINSGANVLTF
size: few; V: TRBV11-3; D: NA; J: TRBJ2-7; DNA: TGTGCCAGCAGCTTAGAATCCTGGAGTTCCTACGAGCAGTACTTC; CDR3: CASSLESWSSYEQYF
size: NA; V: TRBV5-4; D: NA; J: TRBJ2-7; DNA: TGTGCCAGCAGCGTGACGGGTTCCAAGGAGCAGTACTTC; CDR3: CASSVTGSKEQYF
size: few; V: TRBV7-9; D: TRBD1; J: TRBJ2-7; DNA: TGTGCCAGCAGCACCTCGGACAGGGACGAGCAGTACTTC; CDR3: CASSTSDRDEQYF
size: NA; V: TRBV27; D: TRBD1; J: TRBJ2-7; DNA: TGTGCCAGCAGTTTATGGGGACAGGGTATGGACGAGCAGTACTTC; CDR3: CASSLWGQGMDEQYF
size: NA; V: TRBV19; D: NA; J: TRBJ2-2; DNA: TGTGCCAGTGGGAGGAACACCGGGGAGCTGTTTTTT; CDR3: CASGRNTGELFF
size: NA; V: TRBV30; D: NA; J: TRBJ2-2; DNA: TGTGCCTGGAGTGTACTTGACACCGGGGAGCTGTTTTTT; CDR3: CAWSVLDTGELFF
size: once; V: TRBV30; D: NA; J: TRBJ2-3; DNA: TGTGCCTGGAGTGTGGGAGCAACTAGCACAGATACGCAGTATTTT; CDR3: CAWSVGATSTDTQYF
size: NA; V: TRBV5-1; D: TRBD1; J: TRBJ2-2; DNA: TGCGCCAGCAGCCTCGACAGGGGCACCGGGGAGCTGTTTTTT; CDR3: CASSLDRGTGELFF
size: few; V: TRBV15; D: NA; J: TRBJ2-5; DNA: TGTGCCACCAGCAACACACAGGGACCCCCAAGGGAGACCCAGTACTTC; CDR3: CATSNTQGPPRETQYF
size: NA; V: TRBV11-3; D: NA; J: TRBJ2-7; DNA: TGTGCCAGCAGTTGGGACAATCAGCAGCAGTACTTC; CDR3: CASSWDNQQQYF
size: NA; V: TRBV6-4; D: TRBD2; J: TRBJ2-3; DNA: TGTGCCAGCAGTTTCGGGACTAGCGGGGGCACAGATACGCAGTATTTT; CDR3: CASSFGTSGGTDTQYF
size: few; V: TRBV28; D: NA; J: TRBJ1-6; DNA: TGTGCCAGCAGTTTCTTCGACATTCTCAATTCACCCCTCCACTTT; CDR3: CASSFFDILNSPLHF
size: NA; V: TRBV9; D: TRBD2; J: TRBJ2-3; DNA: TGTGCCAGCAGCGTCCCAAGACTGGGGGGGTACACAGATACGCAGTATTTT; CDR3: CASSVPRLGGYTDTQYF
size: few; V: TRBV7-9; D: NA; J: TRBJ1-1; DNA: TGTGCCAGCAGCTTAGAATTCAGGGGTGCTGAAGCTTTCTTT; CDR3: CASSLEFRGAEAFF
size: once; V: TRBV5-6; D: NA; J: TRBJ2-7; DNA: TGTGCCAGCAGCTTTAGGCTGGCAGGCTCCTACGAGCAGTACTTC; CDR3: CASSFRLAGSYEQYF
size: NA; V: TRBV30; D: TRBD2; J: TRBJ2-3; DNA: TGTGCCTGGAGTAGGGCGGGGGGTAAAGATACGCAGTATTTT; CDR3: CAWSRAGGKDTQYF
size: NA; V: TRBV5-4; D: TRBD2; J: TRBJ2-7; DNA: TGTGCCAGCAGCTGGGGACTAGCGGGGGAACGAGGGGGGGAGCAGTACTTC; CDR3: CASSWGLAGERGGEQYF
size: NA; V: TRBV30; D: TRBD1; J: TRBJ1-2; DNA: TGTGCCTGGAGTATTCACAGGGGAAGTGGCTACACCTTC; CDR3: CAWSIHRGSGYTF
size: NA; V: TRBV2; D: TRBD2; J: TRBJ2-1; DNA: TGTGCCAGCAGTCCCACTAGCGGGGGGGCCTCCTACAATGAGCAGTTCTTC; CDR3: CASSPTSGGASYNEQFF
size: once; V: TRBV11-2; D: TRBD1; J: TRBJ2-7; DNA: TGTGCCAGCAGCATCAACCGGGACAGTGGCGAGCAGTACTTC; CDR3: CASSINRDSGEQYF
size: NA; V: TRBV4-1; D: TRBD2; J: TRBJ2-5; DNA: TGCGCCAGCAGCCAAGATCCGGCGGGGGGCCAAGAGACCCAGTACTTC; CDR3: CASSQDPAGGQETQYF
size: NA; V: TRBV15; D: NA; J: TRBJ1-1; DNA: TGTGCCACCAGCCACACAGTGAACACTGAAGCTTTCTTT; CDR3: CATSHTVNTEAFF
size: few; V: TRBV7-3; D: TRBD1; J: TRBJ1-1; DNA: TGTGCCAGCAGCCGAGACAGGGGTAGGATAAACACTGAAGCTTTCTTT; CDR3: CASSRDRGRINTEAFF
size: NA; V: TRBV4-1; D: NA; J: TRBJ2-7; DNA: TGCGCCAGCAGCCAAGCACGTACAGGCGCCTACGAGCAGTACTTC; CDR3: CASSQARTGAYEQYF
size: NA; V: TRBV10-3; D: NA; J: TRBJ2-3; DNA: TGTGCCATCAGTGCCCCTGGACTGACCAGCACAGATACGCAGTATTTT; CDR3: CAISAPGLTSTDTQYF
size: once; V: TRBV28; D: NA; J: TRBJ1-2; DNA: TGTGCCAGCAGTCCGACAGTAACCTATGGCTACACCTTC; CDR3: CASSPTVTYGYTF
size: NA; V: TRBV6-5; D: TRBD2; J: TRBJ2-1; DNA: TGTGCCAGCTCCGGGACTAGTAGTACCAATGAGCAGTTCTTC; CDR3: CASSGTSSTNEQFF
size: NA; V: TRBV7-9; D: NA; J: TRBJ2-2; DNA: TGTGCCAGCAGCTCCGAAGCCCCGGGAGATTCAGCCGGGGAGCTGTTTTTT; CDR3: CASSSEAPGDSAGELFF
size: NA; V: TRBV10-3; D: NA; J: TRBJ2-4; DNA: TGTGCCATCAATGCGGGTCCCGAAAACATTCAGTACTTC; CDR3: CAINAGPENIQYF
size: few; V: TRBV30; D: TRBD2; J: TRBJ2-1; DNA: TGTGCCTGGAGCCCCGGGGCTAGCGGGGGGGCATACAATGAGCAGTTCTTC; CDR3: CAWSPGASGGAYNEQFF
size: NA; V: TRBV13; D: NA; J: TRBJ1-1; DNA: TGTGCCAGCAGCCCGGGGAAACTCAACACTGAAGCTTTCTTT; CDR3: CASSPGKLNTEAFF
size: few; V: TRBV30; D: NA; J: TRBJ1-6; DNA: TGTGCGATGCAGGAAAGCTCCTATAATTCACCCCTCCACTTT; CDR3: CAMQESSYNSPLHF
size: NA; V: TRBV29-1; D: TRBD1; J: TRBJ2-1; DNA: TGCAGCGTTATACCCGGGACAGGGATGCCCTACAATGAGCAGTTCTTC; CDR3: CSVIPGTGMPYNEQFF
size: few; V: TRBV10-3; D: NA; J: TRBJ1-2; DNA: TGTGCCATCACCACCCCCCCAGGCAACTCGACCTATGGCTACACCTTC; CDR3: CAITTPPGNSTYGYTF
size: NA; V: TRBV2; D: TRBD1; J: TRBJ1-1; DNA: TGTGCCAGCAGTCAACAGGGGGCGCAAGGAGGAACTGAAGCTTTCTTT; CDR3: CASSQQGAQGGTEAFF
size: few; V: TRBV29-1; D: NA; J: TRBJ2-7; DNA: TGCAGCGTTTCCACCCCAGAGGGTCCCTACTACGAGCAGTACTTC; CDR3: CSVSTPEGPYYEQYF
size: NA; V: TRBV6-5; D: NA; J: TRBJ2-7; DNA: TGTGCCAGCGGCCGGGACTTCCAATACGAGCAGTACTTC; CDR3: CASGRDFQYEQYF
size: NA; V: TRBV7-2; D: NA; J: TRBJ1-1; DNA: TGTGCCAGCAGCCCCCGAGTGGGGGAGGGGACTGAAGCTTTCTTT; CDR3: CASSPRVGEGTEAFF
size: NA; V: TRBV6-6; D: NA; J: TRBJ1-3; DNA: TGTGCCAGCATTGGGAGCTCTGGAAACACCATATATTTT; CDR3: CASIGSSGNTIYF
size: NA; V: TRBV15; D: NA; J: TRBJ2-7; DNA: TGTGCCACCAGCAGAGATAGGGGTTACGAGCAGTACTTC; CDR3: CATSRDRGYEQYF
size: few; V: TRBV4-1; D: NA; J: TRBJ1-2; DNA: TGCGCCAGCAGCCAAGAAAATAGACTCTATGGCTACACCTTC; CDR3: CASSQENRLYGYTF
size: NA; V: TRBV2; D: TRBD1; J: TRBJ2-2; DNA: TGTGCCAGCAGTGAACCGGAGGGGACAGGGTACACCGGGGAGCTGTTTTTT; CDR3: CASSEPEGTGYTGELFF
size: NA; V: TRBV28; D: NA; J: TRBJ1-2; DNA: TGTGCCAGCAGTTTATTTCAGGGGAACTATGGCTACACCTTC; CDR3: CASSLFQGNYGYTF
size: NA; V: TRBV4-2; D: NA; J: TRBJ2-5; DNA: TGTGCCAGCAGCCAAGAAATCGCAGGGGAGTATGGGACCCAGTACTTC; CDR3: CASSQEIAGEYGTQYF
size: NA; V: TRBV19; D: NA; J: TRBJ1-6; DNA: TGTGCCAGCAGGACAGAACAATCATCACCCCTCCACTTT; CDR3: CASRTEQSSPLHF
size: NA; V: TRBV6-5; D: NA; J: TRBJ2-1; DNA: TGTGCCAGCAGCGCCCGGGGGACCTCCTACAATGAGCAGTTCTTC; CDR3: CASSARGTSYNEQFF
size: medium-sized; V: TRBV6-4; D: TRBD2; J: TRBJ2-3; DNA: TGTGCCAGCAGTGACGCGGGGGGCACAGATACGCAGTATTTT; CDR3: CASSDAGGTDTQYF
size: NA; V: TRBV11-3; D: NA; J: TRBJ2-2; DNA: TGTGCCAGCAGCCCGGGAGAGAACACCGGGGAGCTGTTTTTT; CDR3: CASSPGENTGELFF
size: NA; V: TRBV25-1; D: NA; J: TRBJ2-7; DNA: TGTGCCAGCAGTAGTGGGCGCGAGCAGTACTTC; CDR3: CASSSGREQYF
size: NA; V: TRBV15; D: NA; J: TRBJ2-1; DNA: TGTGCCACCAGCAGAGGCTACGCCGGTGAGCAGTTCTTC; CDR3: CATSRGYAGEQFF
size: NA; V: TRBV7-2; D: TRBD2; J: TRBJ2-5; DNA: TGTGCCAGCAGCGCCGGGACTAGCGAAACCCAGTACTTC; CDR3: CASSAGTSETQYF
size: NA; V: TRBV7-9; D: NA; J: TRBJ2-2; DNA: TGTGCCAGCAGCTTATGGGGCCAACGACGGGCGAACACCGGGGAGCTGTTTTTT; CDR3: CASSLWGQRRANTGELFF
size: NA; V: TRBV11-3; D: NA; J: TRBJ1-2; DNA: TGTGCCAGCAGCTTGACTAGCGAGGGCTACACCTTC; CDR3: CASSLTSEGYTF
size: NA; V: TRBV4-1; D: TRBD1; J: TRBJ1-1; DNA: TGCGCCAGCAGCCAAGAAAGGGGGCAGGGGAACACTGAAGCTTTCTTT; CDR3: CASSQERGQGNTEAFF
size: NA; V: TRBV10-3; D: TRBD1; J: TRBJ1-2; DNA: TGTGCCACCCGATTCCCGGGACAGGGGGCGCAGCCTAACTATGGCTACACCTTC; CDR3: CATRFPGQGAQPNYGYTF
size: NA; V: TRBV27; D: NA; J: TRBJ1-1; DNA: TGTGCCAGCAGTTTAATCGGGACAACTTTCACTGAAGCTTTCTTT; CDR3: CASSLIGTTFTEAFF